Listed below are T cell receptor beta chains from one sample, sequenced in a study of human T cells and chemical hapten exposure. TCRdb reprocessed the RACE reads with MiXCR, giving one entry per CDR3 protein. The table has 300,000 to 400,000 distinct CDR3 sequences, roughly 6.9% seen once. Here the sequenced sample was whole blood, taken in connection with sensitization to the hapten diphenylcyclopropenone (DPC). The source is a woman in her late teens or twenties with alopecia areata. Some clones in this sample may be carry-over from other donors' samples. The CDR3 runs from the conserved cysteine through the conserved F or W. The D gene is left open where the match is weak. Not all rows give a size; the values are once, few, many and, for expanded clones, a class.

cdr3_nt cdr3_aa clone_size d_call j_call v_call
TGTGCCAGCAGTTACTCACTAGCTAGAACCGGGGAGCTGTTTTTT CASSYSLARTGELFF few NA TRBJ2-2 TRBV6-5
TGTGCCAGCAGCTTCGACGGAGCGAACACTGAAGCTTTCTTT CASSFDGANTEAFF many NA TRBJ1-1 TRBV5-5
TGTGCCAGCAGCCCGGGACAGGGGCTCATCACCGGGGAGCTGTTTTTT CASSPGQGLITGELFF NA TRBD1 TRBJ2-2 TRBV7-9
TGTGCCAGCAGTTTTAAACAGGGGAGTATCTACGAGCAGTACTTC CASSFKQGSIYEQYF many TRBD1 TRBJ2-7 TRBV27
TGTGCCAGCAGCTCTCGTCCCTCAAAACTGTTTTTT CASSSRPSKLFF few NA TRBJ1-4 TRBV7-2
TGTGCCAGCAGTTCAGACTCTACAGGGGCAAAAGCTTTCTTT CASSSDSTGAKAFF many TRBD1 TRBJ1-1 TRBV6-2/TRBV6-3
TGTGCCAGCAGCCCAGACGGTTCCTACGAGCAGTACTTC CASSPDGSYEQYF many NA TRBJ2-7 TRBV5-4
TGTGCCAGCAGTTTAGAGGGTAGCGGGGGGTACAATGAGCAGTTCTTC CASSLEGSGGYNEQFF many TRBD2 TRBJ2-1 TRBV12-3/TRBV12-4
TGCGCCAGCAGCAGAACAGGGGACGCAGCGCAGGGCTACACCTTC CASSRTGDAAQGYTF few TRBD1 TRBJ1-2 TRBV5-1
TGCAGCGTTGCCCTCGGACAAGGCAGCCCCTACGAGCAGTACTTC CSVALGQGSPYEQYF many NA TRBJ2-7 TRBV29-1
TGCGCCAGCAGCTTGGAAACGGACAGGGAAGCTTTCTTT CASSLETDREAFF NA TRBD1 TRBJ1-1 TRBV5-1
TGCAGTGCTAGTTGGGAAAACTATGGCTACACCTTC CSASWENYGYTF few NA TRBJ1-2 TRBV20-1
TGCGCCAGCAGCTTGGCGGCAGGGGAGGAGTATGGCTACACCTTC CASSLAAGEEYGYTF NA NA TRBJ1-2 TRBV5-1
TGCGCCAGCAGCTTTCGTAAGTTCAGCGCCTACGAGCAGTACTTC CASSFRKFSAYEQYF many NA TRBJ2-7 TRBV5-1
TGTGCCAGCAGCCCGGGCCGGCCTCCCAATGAGCAGTTCTTC CASSPGRPPNEQFF few NA TRBJ2-1 TRBV7-3
TGTGCCATCAGGAGAGGGCAGGGCGATACGCAGTATTTT CAIRRGQGDTQYF many NA TRBJ2-3 TRBV10-3
TGTGCCATCAGTGAAAGACAGGGCGACACCGGGGAGCTGTTTTTT CAISERQGDTGELFF few TRBD1 TRBJ2-2 TRBV10-3
TGTGCCAGCAGTTACGGGAATGAAGCTTTCTTT CASSYGNEAFF few NA TRBJ1-1 TRBV6-5
TGCAGTGCTAGAGATTTCAAGGGCTCCTATAATTCACCCCTCCACTTT CSARDFKGSYNSPLHF many NA TRBJ1-6 TRBV20-1
TGTGCCAGCAGCCCCCGATTTCTCGGGGGAAGCTCCTACAATGAGCAGTTCTTC CASSPRFLGGSSYNEQFF many NA TRBJ2-1 TRBV3-1
TGTGCCACCAGTGAAAAGGGCAGGGGATACAATGAGCAGTTCTTC CATSEKGRGYNEQFF NA NA TRBJ2-1 TRBV24-1
TGTGCCACTTTGGACCGGGTTTCCGAAATCTCCTACAATGAGCAGTTCTTC CATLDRVSEISYNEQFF few NA TRBJ2-1 TRBV24-1
TGCAGCGTTGAAGGCTACCGGAAGACCCAGTACTTC CSVEGYRKTQYF many NA TRBJ2-5 TRBV29-1
TGCGCCAGCAGCCTCTACAGGGCCGCGGATACGCAGTATTTT CASSLYRAADTQYF few NA TRBJ2-3 TRBV4-3
TGCAGTGCTAGACCAGGGGGGCGTTACAATGAGCAGTTCTTC CSARPGGRYNEQFF many NA TRBJ2-1 TRBV20-1
TGTGCCAGCAGTTTATGGGGGACCACCTACGAGCAGTACTTC CASSLWGTTYEQYF many NA TRBJ2-7 TRBV28
TGTGCCAGCAGCCGGACGGGACAGGCGAACACTGAAGCTTTCTTT CASSRTGQANTEAFF NA TRBD1 TRBJ1-1 TRBV12-3/TRBV12-4